The 25 T cell receptor beta chains given below trace back to one sample, sequenced in a study of post-analysis software for immune sequencing data. General observations from the study: A handful of TRBV segments were significantly more frequent in patients than in controls. TRBV5-6, TRBV5-1 and TRBV20-1 were among these segments.

TCR beta cDNA libraries had unique molecular identifiers. TCRdb ran MiXCR on the PCR reads and lists one entry per CDR3 protein. The sample has about 770,000 distinct CDR3 sequences, around 46% seen once. The antigens these receptors bind are not known. The sample taken for sequencing was blood. The receptors here all came from a girl aged 10 to 17 with multiple sclerosis.

The rearrangement uses TRBV10-3 and TRBJ2-3, with D perhaps matching TRBD1 or TRBD2 (5 bases each). This CDR3 comprises 16 residues. V was trimmed by 3 bases and J by 6 bases, leaving 19 bases between them. Germline assignment: CDR1 ENHRY and CDR2 SYGVKD. DNA for the CDR3: TGTGCCATCAGTGAAGAGGGTGCCAGGGATTGGGATACGCAGTATTTT. The encoded protein is CAISEEGARDWDTQYF.

This clonotype came up a few times. The CDR3 spells CASSPRSELWGYTF. Written as DNA, the CDR3 is TGTGCCAGCAGCCCCCGCAGCGAGCTATGGGGCTACACCTTC. J is TRBJ1-2 and V is TRBV7-2, with D hard to call. CDR1 and CDR2 (germline): SGHTA, FQGNSA. The CDR3 sequence is 14 residues long. Deletions cut 5 bases from V and 8 bases from J, with 18 bases between.

In its sample, this clonotype was seen a few times. The chain links TRBV6-2 or TRBV6-3 to TRBJ2-7; D could derive from TRBD1 or TRBD2 (6 bases each). Germline CDR1 MNHEY, CDR2 SVGEGT. V shed 6 bases and J shed 3 bases, with 21 bases lying between them. This CDR3 has 16 amino acids. The CDR3 here is CASSRIWDSTGYEQYF. CDR3 bases: TGTGCCAGCAGCCGAATATGGGACTCGACAGGCTACGAGCAGTACTTC.

The CDR3 protein is CASSLQEIHNEQFF. DNA for the CDR3: TGCGCCAGCAGCTTGCAGGAGATCCACAATGAGCAGTTCTTC. The chain couples TRBV5-1 to TRBJ2-1; D unclear. The CDR3 contains 14 residues. Trimming shortened V by 1 base and J by 5 bases, and 10 bases separated the two germline ends. The germline CDR1 and CDR2 sequences are SGHRS and YFSETQ.

This clonotype was observed a few times. DNA for the CDR3: TGCAGTGCTGCGCTAGGGGGGGAGTTGGATGAGCAGTTCTTC. This codes for CSAALGGELDEQFF. The chain carries TRBV20-1 and TRBJ2-1, with D possibly matching TRBD2 (7 bases). CDR3 length: 14 amino acids. Looked up from germline, CDR1 is DFQATT and CDR2 is SNEGSKA (reference sequence). Trimming left V 5 bases short and J 8 bases short, with 19 bases between.

This clonotype turned up a few times. The chain uses TRBV4-2 and TRBJ2-5; the match to TRBD1 covers 8 bases. The V gene's germline CDR1 is LGHNA and CDR2 YNFKEQ. The V segment lost 3 bases and the J segment 5 bases; nucleotides outside the gene matches: 11. This CDR3 comprises 16 residues. The CDR3 spells CASSQADRGAVETQYF. The CDR3 nucleotides are TGTGCCAGCAGCCAGGCAGACAGGGGCGCTGTGGAGACCCAGTACTTC.

The chain links TRBV10-3 to TRBJ1-2; D possibly corresponds to TRBD1 (5 bases). The CDR3 extends over 16 amino acids. Trimming removed 2 bases at V and 4 bases at J, with 17 bases between. Germline V gives CDR1 ENHRY, CDR2 SYGVKD. The CDR3 nucleotides read TGTGCCATCAGTGAGCCCGGGACCGAGCGGCTCTATGGCTACACCTTC. Protein: CAISEPGTERLYGYTF.

The chain combines TRBV4-3 with TRBJ1-2; D remains ambiguous. In germline, CDR1 is LGHNA, CDR2 YSLEER. V lost 0 bases, J lost 3 bases, and 14 bases lay in between. The CDR3 is 16 amino acids. DNA of the CDR3: TGCGCCAGCAGCCAAGATTGGATCACGGAAGACTATGGCTACACCTTC. Amino acids: CASSQDWITEDYGYTF.

This clonotype has just a few counts. This chain connects TRBV9 to TRBJ1-1, with a weak D call TRBD1 (5 bases). The V end lost 3 bases, the J end lost 6 bases, and 12 bases lay between the germline ends. Germline CDR1 reads SGDLS; CDR2 reads YYNGEE. CDR3 length equals 13 residues. CDR3 sequence: CASSAGLDAEAFF. The CDR3 nucleotides are TGTGCCAGCAGCGCGGGACTAGACGCTGAAGCTTTCTTT.

Only a few counts were recorded for this clonotype. V usage is TRBV7-9 and J usage is TRBJ1-2; D uncertain. The germline V gene has CDR1 SEHNR and CDR2 FQNEAQ (reference sequence). V was pared by 0 bases and J by 7 bases, with 9 bases between. The CDR3 is 13 residues long. The CDR3 protein is CASSLAPTRGYTF. CDR3 DNA: TGTGCCAGCAGCTTAGCCCCGACTCGTGGCTACACCTTC.

This clonotype was counted a few times. This chain uses TRBV12-3 or TRBV12-4 with TRBJ2-1; tentatively, D is TRBD1 or TRBD2 (5 bases each). The CDR3 sequence is 12 residues long. The germline V and J ends were trimmed by 6 bases and 8 bases, with 11 bases remaining between them. CDR3 sequence (DNA): TGTGCCAGCAGCTACGAGGGGTATGAGCAGTTCTTC. Amino acid sequence: CASSYEGYEQFF.

The gene calls are TRBV6-5 and TRBJ2-7; unclear D gene. TRBJ2-5 matches the DNA end more closely, so the J call is doubtful. The CDR3 covers 13 residues. The germline gives CDR1 MNHEY, CDR2 SVGAGI. The CDR3 DNA reads as TGTGCCAGCAGCCAGTGGGGTGAGCAGACCCAGTACTTC. Amino acids: CASSQWGEQTQYF.

The V and J genes are TRBV9 and TRBJ2-3; D is perhaps TRBD1 (6 bases). V was pared by 4 bases and J by 2 bases, with 14 bases between. The germline V gene encodes CDR1 SGDLS and CDR2 YYNGEE. This CDR3 is 15 amino acids long. CDR3 sequence: CASSPYDRPTDTQYF. The CDR3 DNA is TGTGCCAGCAGCCCTTACGACAGGCCCACAGATACGCAGTATTTT.

This clonotype was observed many times. The chain uses TRBV6-2 or TRBV6-3 and TRBJ2-6; possibly TRBD2 for D (5 bases). CDR1 is MNHEY and CDR2 is SVGEGT in the germline V gene. This CDR3 region has 18 residues. Trimming removed 6 bases from V and 0 bases from J, with 18 bases in between. The CDR3 DNA is TGTGCCAGCAGGATAGACCTCGGACTGGTCTCTGGGGCCAACGTCCTGACTTTC. Its protein product is CASRIDLGLVSGANVLTF.

This sequence joins TRBV7-2 and TRBJ1-2; D may be TRBD1 (6 bases). V was pared by 3 bases and J by 3 bases, with 17 bases between. The CDR3 runs 16 residues. From germline, CDR1 is SGHTA and CDR2 FQGNSA. CDR3 DNA: TGTGCCAGCAGCTTTGAACAAGGGGGATTGGACTATGGCTACACCTTC. Its translation: CASSFEQGGLDYGYTF.

This clonotype was seen a handful of times. CDR3 nucleotides: TGCAGTGCGCGACGGACTGTCTACGAGCAGTACTTC. Translated: CSARRTVYEQYF. The rearrangement joins TRBV20-1 to TRBJ2-7, with D perhaps matching TRBD2 (5 bases). The CDR3 is 12 residues long. Germline V gene sequence: CDR1 DFQATT, CDR2 SNEGSKA (reference sequence). Trimming removed 6 bases from V and 3 bases from J, with 12 bases in between.

The chain uses TRBV11-2 and TRBJ2-7; possible D gene TRBD1, 6 bases. CDR3 length equals 15 residues. Germline V gives CDR1 SGHAT, CDR2 FQNNGV. The V end was cut by 4 bases, the J end by 6 bases, with 19 bases between. The chain's CDR3 is CASSSLGGQPLEQYF. The CDR3 nucleotides read TGTGCCAGCAGCTCCCTGGGTGGACAGCCCCTCGAGCAGTACTTC.

The chain carries TRBV13 and TRBJ2-1, with TRBD2 identical over 11 bases. The CDR3 has 18 residues. Germline assignment: CDR1 PRHDT and CDR2 FYEKMQ (reference sequence). Trimming took 5 bases from V and 8 from J; bases not matched to a gene: 17. The CDR3 DNA follows: TGTGCCAGCAGCGCTTTAGCTAGCGGGAGGTACGCCACGGATGAGCAGTTCTTC. It yields the protein CASSALASGRYATDEQFF. The full variable domain, completed using reference TRBV13 and TRBJ2-1, is AAGVIQSPRHLIKEKRETATLKCYPIPRHDTVYWYQQGPGQDPQFLISFYEKMQSDKGSIPDRFSAQQFSDYHSELNMSSLELGDSALYFCASSALASGRYATDEQFFGPGTRLTVL.

This clonotype was seen once. V is TRBV15 and J is TRBJ2-7; 7 bases line up with TRBD2. The junction had 4 bases not matched to a gene; V was cut back by 0 bases and J by 2 bases. Germline CDR1 reads LNHNV; CDR2 reads YYDKDF (reference sequence). This CDR3 has 15 amino acids. This CDR3 reads CATSREASGAYEQYF. Written as DNA, the CDR3 is TGTGCCACCAGCAGAGAGGCTAGCGGAGCCTACGAGCAGTACTTC.

This clonotype was counted a few times. The V and J genes are TRBV4-2 and TRBJ2-1; D is unresolved. V gave up 5 bases and J gave up 9 bases, with 11 bases separating them. CDR3 size: 12 residues. Germline V gene sequence: CDR1 LGHNA, CDR2 YNFKEQ. The DNA of the CDR3 is TGTGCCAGCAGCGCCCCGCGTGGTGAGCAGTTCTTC. As protein: CASSAPRGEQFF.

In this sample, this clonotype turned up a few times. The chain couples TRBV5-6 to TRBJ2-1; TRBD2 agrees at 9 bases. Unmatched junction bases numbered 14, after V lost 0 bases and J lost 4 bases. The CDR3 is 19 amino acids. CDR1 and CDR2 from the germline V gene are SGHDT and YYEEEE. The DNA of the CDR3 is TGTGCCAGCAGCTTGGAATCCGGAGCAGCGGGGGGACCATACAATGAGCAGTTCTTC. Its translation is CASSLESGAAGGPYNEQFF.

This chain uses TRBV29-1 with TRBJ2-3; no reliable D call. The CDR3 loop spans 14 amino acids. The germline gives CDR1 SQVTM, CDR2 ANQGSEA. Trimming pared 3 bases from V and 2 bases from J, leaving 12 bases between. Written as DNA, the CDR3 is TGCAGCGTTGATCGGCAGGCATCCACAGATACGCAGTATTTT. The encoded protein is CSVDRQASTDTQYF.

The sample holds a few counts of this clonotype. The chain links TRBV12-3 or TRBV12-4 to TRBJ2-5, with D possibly TRBD1 on 6 matching bases. The length of the CDR3 is 17 residues. Trimming removed 2 bases from V and 0 bases from J, with 16 bases in between. CDR3 amino acids: CASSLKEQGLYQETQYF. The CDR3 bases are TGTGCCAGCAGTTTAAAAGAACAGGGTTTGTACCAAGAGACCCAGTACTTC.

The chain recombines TRBV29-1 with TRBJ2-5; TRBD2 is a possible D gene (5 bases). Gene TRBJ2-7 matches the end of the DNA better, so the J call may be wrong. The germline V gene has CDR1 SQVTM and CDR2 ANQGSEA. The CDR3 runs to 14 residues. In DNA, the CDR3 is TGCAGCGTTGAAGATCGAGGGAATGTGAACGAGCAGTACTTC. Amino acid sequence: CSVEDRGNVNEQYF.

The chain is built from TRBV20-1 and TRBJ1-5; a weak D match, TRBD1 (6 bases). The germline V and J ends were trimmed by 3 bases and 0 bases, with 15 bases remaining between them. Germline CDR1 is DFQATT and CDR2 is SNEGSKA (reference sequence). The CDR3 covers 16 residues. CDR3 coding DNA: TGCAGTGCTAGTTTCGGGGGGGCTCCTAGCAATCAGCCCCAGCATTTT. Residues: CSASFGGAPSNQPQHF.